This TCR beta chain is from a study of T cell repertoires in cytomegalovirus infection. Study information: From public TCR beta signatures came an indication of both CMV infection and matching HLA type.

The table lists this clonotype with many counts. V lost 11 bases to trimming and J lost 5 bases, with 15 bases between them. This CDR3 has 12 amino acids. Germline loops: CDR1 MDHEN, CDR2 SYDVKM. TCRdb fed the reads into MiXCR, producing one record per CDR3 protein. The sample has 200,000 to 300,000 distinct CDR3 sequences, roughly 10% seen once. The receptor was derived from a human donor in good health (CMV status not recorded). Some clones in this sample may be carry-over from other donors' samples. The gene calls are TRBV28 and TRBJ1-2; tentative D call: TRBD1 (5 bases). Sequenced: PBMCs. Written as DNA, the CDR3 is TGTGCCGCCCTAACAGGAAGTTATGGCTACACCTTC. Translating it yields CAALTGSYGYTF.